This T cell receptor (beta chain) originates from a study of CXCR3-negative and CXCR3-positive naive CD8 T cells. Concerning this clonotype itself: As yet, its antigen is unknown.

UMI-tagged TRB cDNA libraries were built via 5' RACE. Using the 5' RACE reads, TCRdb records one entry per CDR3 protein without DNA. This sample contains roughly 100,000 distinct CDR3 sequences. Findings of the study overall: CXCR3-positive naive cells carried more hydrophobic TRB CDR3s than CXCR3-negative naive cells did.

There are 15 residues in the CDR3. The germline V gene has CDR1 SQVTM and CDR2 ANQGSEA. V and J are TRBV29-1 and TRBJ1-2; TCRdb picks TRBD1, but there is no DNA to check that call. The sequencing input was naive CXCR3+ CD8+ T cells from blood. Subset denoted: CD45RO-CCR7+CD27+CD95- naive CD8+ T cells expressing CXCR3 (TNR3+). The TCR originated in a human donor in good health. Some clones in this sample may be carry-over from other donors' samples. The CDR3 spells CSVEDPGTAYYGYTF.